The 26 T cell receptor beta chains reported below all come from one sample, sequenced in a study of quantifying T cell responses using KT2 cells (dated by TCRdb to 2016 to 2017). Describing the broader study: RNA was DNase-treated and reverse transcribed with TCR alpha and beta constant-region primers, mostly using SuperScript III.

Libraries came from UMI-ligation and nested PCR. These reads were obtained on an Illumina MiSeq. A single-stranded oligonucleotide carrying the Illumina SP2 sequence and a UMI was ligated to the cDNA 3' end using T4 RNA ligase 1. PCR1 was run for about 4 cycles (98 degrees C for 15 s, 69 degrees C for 30 s, 72 degrees C for 40 s), and an equimolar mix of RC1.1 and RC1.2, covering TRBC1 and TRBC2, was used as the beta primer. The public sequencing data were trimmed at Q25 with fastp and processed into clonotypes with MiXCR by TCRdb, which kept only in-frame beta chains. Rows are unified per CDR3 protein, each entry keeping the most common DNA and genes. This sample holds fewer than 50,000 distinct CDR3 sequences; approximately 10% were observed only once. About 10% of the sample belongs to the ten largest clones. Sequenced sample: PBMCs spiked with cells of the T cell clone KT2. The receptor source for this set is a human donor.

This clonotype was seen repeatedly, ten times or more. The rearrangement joins TRBV2 to TRBJ1-5; D gene ambiguous. The CDR3 runs to 14 residues. Germline V gene data show CDR1 as SNHLY and CDR2 as FYNNEI. V was pared by 6 bases and J by 4 bases, with 13 bases between. CDR3 DNA sequence: TGTGCCAGCAGGGAGGTTTCCCAGAATCAGCCCCAGCATTTT. The encoded protein is CASREVSQNQPQHF.

Many counts were recorded for this clonotype. The chain couples TRBV25-1 to TRBJ1-2; unclear D gene. This CDR3 is built from 11 residues. Trimming shortened V by 10 bases and J by 2 bases, and 8 bases separated the two germline ends. Per germline, CDR1 MGHDK and CDR2 SYGVNS. CDR3 sequence reads: CATGENYGYTF. The CDR3 region has the DNA TGTGCCACCGGGGAAAACTATGGCTACACCTTC.

The sample holds a few counts of this clonotype. This sequence joins TRBV29-1 and TRBJ1-3; D is perhaps TRBD1 (5 bases). Trimming pared 7 bases from V and 0 bases from J, leaving 10 bases between. Germline V gene data show CDR1 as SQVTM and CDR2 as ANQGSEA. The CDR3 has 13 residues. The DNA for the CDR3 is TGCAGCGCCCGACAGAACTCTGGAAACACCATATATTTT. Translated, it gives CSARQNSGNTIYF.

The chain couples TRBV18 to TRBJ2-5; D call uncertain. Germline assignment: CDR1 KGHSH and CDR2 LQKENI. The CDR3 totals 14 residues. Trimming cost V 0 bases and J 5 bases, with 10 bases left between them. The CDR3 reads CASSPPRPEETQYF. The CDR3 DNA reads as TGTGCCAGCTCACCACCCAGGCCCGAGGAGACCCAGTACTTC.

This chain links TRBV20-1 with TRBJ1-1; 7 bases map to TRBD1. The CDR3 loop spans 16 amino acids. Germline-derived CDR1 and CDR2 are DFQATT and SNEGSKA (reference sequence). J lost 1 base, V lost 1 base, and 9 bases had no gene match. CDR3 DNA sequence: TGCAGTGCTAGAGCCGACAAGGGGGCGAAGAACACTGAAGCTTTCTTT. Translation: CSARADKGAKNTEAFF.

This clonotype was seen a few times. The chain links TRBV6-6 to TRBJ1-5, with D tentatively TRBD1 (5 bases). The V gene lost 8 bases and the J gene lost 0 bases, with 14 bases spanning the gap. CDR3 length equals 15 residues. Germline V gene sequence: CDR1 MNHNY, CDR2 SVGAGI (reference sequence). Here the CDR3 DNA reads TGTGCCAGCCTCCTACAGGCTTATAGCAATCAGCCCCAGCATTTT. Translated: CASLLQAYSNQPQHF.

This clonotype was detected only a few times. The chain combines TRBV15 with TRBJ1-4; 7 bases align to TRBD1. Germline-derived CDR1 and CDR2 are LNHNV and YYDKDF (reference sequence). Losses at the gene ends were 3 bases for V and 7 bases for J; bases not matched to a gene: 8. This CDR3 region has 15 residues. The CDR3 bases are TGTGCCACCAGCAGGGCGGGACAGTTGGGTGAAAAACTGTTTTTT. Translating gives CATSRAGQLGEKLFF. The full variable domain, rest sourced from reference TRBV15 and TRBJ1-4, is DAMVIQNPRYQVTQFGKPVTLSCSQTLNHNVMYWYQQKSSQAPKLLFHYYDKDFNNEADTPDNFQSRRPNTSFCFLDIRSPGLGDTAMYLCATSRAGQLGEKLFFGSGTQLSVL.

This clonotype is labeled as medium-sized. V is TRBV2 and J is TRBJ1-5; D not certain. The V gene lost 6 bases and the J gene lost 7 bases, with 10 bases spanning the gap. Germline values: CDR1 SNHLY, CDR2 FYNNEI. CDR3 length: 12 amino acids. The CDR3 DNA is TGTGCCAGCAGCCTGGTCTCCCAGCCCCAGCATTTT. Translated: CASSLVSQPQHF.

This clonotype turned up a few times. The chain employs TRBV5-1 and TRBJ2-7; 9 bases line up with TRBD2. The trim removed 0 bases at V and 6 bases at J, leaving 4 bases unmatched. Germline V gives CDR1 SGHRS, CDR2 YFSETQ. This CDR3 is 14 amino acids long. DNA for the CDR3: TGCGCCAGCAGCTTGGTAGCGGGAGTTGTCGAGCAGTACTTC. Residues: CASSLVAGVVEQYF.

A few counts support this clonotype. The V call is TRBV3-1, the J call TRBJ2-5, with 12 bases lining up with TRBD2. The CDR3 covers 16 residues. The germline CDR1 and CDR2 sequences are LGHDT and YNNKEL (reference sequence). J lost 2 bases, V lost 1 base, and 2 bases had no gene match. The DNA of the CDR3 is TGTGCCAGCAGCCAAGGGACTAGCGGGATACAAGAGACCCAGTACTTC. Translation gives CASSQGTSGIQETQYF.

A few counts support this clonotype. The CDR3 reads CASSILQGASYEQYF. As DNA, the CDR3 is TGCGCCAGCAGCATACTCCAAGGGGCGTCCTACGAGCAGTACTTC. The V gene is TRBV5-1, the J gene TRBJ2-7; perhaps TRBD1 as D (5 bases). V was cut by 4 bases and J by 1 base, with 15 bases left in between. The germline gives CDR1 SGHRS, CDR2 YFSETQ. The CDR3 extends over 15 amino acids.

The V gene is TRBV7-6, the J gene TRBJ2-7, with TRBD1 matching 8 bases. The length of the CDR3 is 14 residues. V gave up 2 bases and J gave up 7 bases; unmatched junction bases: 7. Per the germline V gene, CDR1 is SGHVS and CDR2 is FNYEAQ. CDR3 sequence: CASSLSGQGPEQYF. The CDR3 nucleotides are TGTGCCAGCAGCTTAAGCGGACAGGGCCCAGAGCAGTACTTC.

Only a few counts were recorded for this clonotype. The chain is built from TRBV27 and TRBJ2-3; D unclear. CDR3 length: 15 residues. V dropped 4 bases and J dropped 2 bases, with 13 bases sitting between them. Germline V CDR1 and CDR2: MNHEY, SMNVEV (reference sequence). The CDR3 region is CASSSVTLLTDTQYF. CDR3 nucleotide sequence: TGTGCCAGCAGTTCGGTGACCTTACTCACAGATACGCAGTATTTT.

As for this clonotype: Possible read error: a much larger clone is one base away. The rearrangement uses TRBV20-1 and TRBJ2-7; D possibly corresponds to TRBD2 (6 bases). This CDR3 is built from 13 residues. Germline V gives CDR1 DFQATT, CDR2 SNEGSKA (reference sequence). The CDR3 DNA is TGCAGTGCTAGAGTTGGGAGGAGGTACGGGCAGTACTTC. Encoded protein: CSARVGRRYGQYF.

This clonotype was observed a single time. The CDR3 region has the DNA TGTGCCAGCAGCCAAGATATAGGGCGAGACGGCCAGACCCAGTACTTC. Translating it yields CASSQDIGRDGQTQYF. The chain links TRBV14 to TRBJ2-5; no definite D call. This CDR3 has 16 amino acids. The V end was cut by 0 bases, the J end by 6 bases, with 17 bases between. Germline CDR1 reads SGHDN; CDR2 reads FVKESK.

This clonotype was seen a handful of times. V usage is TRBV11-3 and J usage is TRBJ1-6, with a weak D call TRBD1 (6 bases). This CDR3 has 13 amino acids. The ends were cut back, 5 bases at V and 7 bases at J, with 9 bases in the middle. Germline V gene data show CDR1 as SGHNT and CDR2 as YENEEA. The CDR3 spells CASSLTGNSPLHF. CDR3 nucleotide sequence: TGTGCCAGCAGCCTAACAGGGAATTCACCCCTCCACTTT.

This clonotype showed up just a few times. This chain connects TRBV30 to TRBJ2-5; no clear D. V gave up 4 bases and J gave up 7 bases, with 16 bases separating them. This CDR3 contains 13 residues. From germline, CDR1 is GTSNPN and CDR2 SVGIG (reference sequence). The CDR3 DNA follows: TGTGCCTGGATAAGACCACCTGTTTCGACCCAGTACTTC. Its translation is CAWIRPPVSTQYF.

This clonotype came up many times. The chain employs TRBV4-2 and TRBJ2-7; 12 bases line up with TRBD1. The V gene's germline CDR1 is LGHNA and CDR2 YNFKEQ. J gave up 7 bases and V 3 bases, and 10 bases lay outside the gene matches. The length of the CDR3 is 16 residues. The CDR3 here is CASSQETGTGGEEQYF. CDR3 bases: TGTGCCAGCAGCCAGGAAACCGGGACAGGGGGCGAGGAGCAGTACTTC.

This clonotype was observed many times. The chain couples TRBV6-4 to TRBJ2-7; D gene uncertain. Germline V gene lookup returns CDR1 MRHNA and CDR2 SNTAGT. Deletions cut 8 bases from V and 4 bases from J, with 9 bases between. The length of the CDR3 is 11 residues. The CDR3 nucleotides read TGTGCCAGCTCCGACTTTTACGAGCAGTACTTC. Protein: CASSDFYEQYF.

V usage is TRBV21-1 and J usage is TRBJ2-7; the table's D gene call, TRBD1, was not cross checked with the DNA. TRBV21-1 is shown as a pseudogene. The CDR3 contains 16 residues. CDR3 in DNA: TGTGCCAGCAGCACCTATGGGTCCCTAAGATCCTACGAGCAGTACTTC. Translated: CASSTYGSLRSYEQYF.

The chain joins TRBV14 to TRBJ1-1; D not resolved. Deletions cut 1 base from V and 5 bases from J, with 11 bases between. The germline CDR1 and CDR2 sequences are SGHDN and FVKESK. CDR3 length equals 14 residues. The CDR3 here is CASSQGFRGTEAFF. CDR3 DNA sequence: TGTGCCAGCAGCCAAGGTTTCCGGGGAACTGAAGCTTTCTTT.

The rearrangement links TRBV27 to TRBJ1-5; TRBD1 agrees at 7 bases. Germline CDR1 reads MNHEY; CDR2 reads SMNVEV (reference sequence). V was clipped by 11 bases and J by 2 bases; unmatched bases: 9. The CDR3 contains 14 residues. CDR3 in DNA: TGTGCCTCCCGTGCCGGGACAGGCAATCAGCCCCAGCATTTT. Its translation is CASRAGTGNQPQHF.

This clonotype came up a few times. This chain joins TRBV2 and TRBJ2-7; D possibly corresponds to TRBD2 (6 bases). Trimming removed 6 bases at V and 4 bases at J, with 10 bases between. This CDR3 is 12 amino acids long. The V gene's germline CDR1 is SNHLY and CDR2 FYNNEI. CDR3 DNA sequence: TGTGCCAGCAGGCGGGGCGGGTACGAGCAGTACTTC. Its translation is CASRRGGYEQYF.

This chain links TRBV5-4 with TRBJ2-7; 10 nucleotides agree with TRBD2. V was pared by 4 bases and J by 2 bases, with 18 bases of the junction left unmatched. The CDR3 has 19 amino acids. CDR1 SGHNT and CDR2 YYREEE come from the germline V gene (reference sequence). CDR3 nucleotide sequence: TGTGCCAGCAGCCGACTGAACGAAGGGGCTAGCGGGAGCCCCTACGAGCAGTACTTC. It specifies CASSRLNEGASGSPYEQYF.

In this sample, this clonotype turned up a few times. One base away lies a much larger clone, so this may be a sequencing read error. This chain connects TRBV12-3 or TRBV12-4 to TRBJ2-7, with D unclear. V was cut by 3 bases and J by 0 bases, with 0 bases left in between. The CDR3 consists of 11 residues. The CDR3 spells CASSFSYEQYF. In DNA, the CDR3 is TGTGCCAGCAGTTTCTCCTACGAGCAGTACTTC.

The rearrangement links TRBV29-1 to TRBJ1-1; D unclear. V was trimmed by 4 bases and J by 0 bases, leaving 9 bases between them. The length of the CDR3 is 13 residues. Germline values: CDR1 SQVTM, CDR2 ANQGSEA. CDR3 bases: TGCAGCGTTGGGGGAGGGATGAACACTGAAGCTTTCTTT. Encoded protein: CSVGGGMNTEAFF. The full variable domain, with the rest looked up from reference TRBV29-1 and TRBJ1-1, is SAVISQKPSRDICQRGTSLTIQCQVDSQVTMMFWYRQQPGQSLTLIATANQGSEATYESGFVIDKFPISRPNLTFSTLTVSNMSPEDSSIYLCSVGGGMNTEAFFGQGTRLTVV.